This is a list of T cell receptor beta chains from one sample in a study of blood T cell repertoires in COVID-19. Sequenced by immunoSEQ multiplex PCR; TCRdb stores in-frame clones only, minus some. In the table there are under 80,000 clones, roughly three quarters of which are singletons. Sequencing used peripheral blood. The receptor set was obtained from a human donor in a cohort sampled during active COVID-19. The CDR3 runs from the conserved cysteine through the conserved F or W. Each record gives: clone size, J gene, V gene, CDR3 protein. Size tells how often a clone was seen (once, few, many) or the class of an expanded clone, and some rows leave it out.

>NA|TRBJ1-5|TRBV6-1
CASSERGGLSNQPQHF
>NA|TRBJ2-5|TRBV18
CASSPPGARETQYF
>NA|TRBJ1-2|TRBV3-1/TRBV3-2
CASSQQDTYGYTF
>NA|TRBJ2-1|TRBV3-1/TRBV3-2
CASSQGGRWNEQFF
>NA|TRBJ2-1|TRBV19
CASSIGRVAGDEQFF
>NA|TRBJ2-3|TRBV19
CASSTGDSTDTQYF
>NA|TRBJ1-4|TRBV3-1/TRBV3-2
CASSQVSHNNEKLFF
>once|TRBJ2-6|TRBV19
CASSIEVAGANVLTF
>NA|TRBJ2-1|TRBV7-2
CASTQDRGYNEQFF
>NA|TRBJ2-3|TRBV19
CASSTDREGTDTQYF
>few|TRBJ2-1|TRBV6-2/TRBV6-3
CASSYSKIAGYNEQFF
>NA|TRBJ2-7|TRBV30
CAWSRAGSSYEQYF
>NA|TRBJ1-3|TRBV10-3
CAISEGQSRNTIYF
>NA|TRBJ1-4|TRBV7-9
CASSGTVNEKLFF
>NA|TRBJ2-6|TRBV5-5
CASSLEPAGANVLTF
>few|TRBJ2-7|TRBV5-3
CARSPVLPSGEQYF
>NA|TRBJ1-1|TRBV10-3
CAISDPGGQSNEAFF
>NA|TRBJ1-2|TRBV12-3/TRBV12-4
CASSTDRAYGYTF
>NA|TRBJ1-5|TRBV30
CAWSLEPTGPRNQPQHF
>NA|TRBJ1-5|TRBV6-2/TRBV6-3
CASSWLDSNQPQHF
>NA|TRBJ2-7|TRBV28
CASSSTGRAELEQYF
>NA|TRBJ1-1|TRBV5-4
CASSPEQSMNTEAFF
>NA|TRBJ1-6|TRBV5-1
CASSWTGSSYNSPLHF